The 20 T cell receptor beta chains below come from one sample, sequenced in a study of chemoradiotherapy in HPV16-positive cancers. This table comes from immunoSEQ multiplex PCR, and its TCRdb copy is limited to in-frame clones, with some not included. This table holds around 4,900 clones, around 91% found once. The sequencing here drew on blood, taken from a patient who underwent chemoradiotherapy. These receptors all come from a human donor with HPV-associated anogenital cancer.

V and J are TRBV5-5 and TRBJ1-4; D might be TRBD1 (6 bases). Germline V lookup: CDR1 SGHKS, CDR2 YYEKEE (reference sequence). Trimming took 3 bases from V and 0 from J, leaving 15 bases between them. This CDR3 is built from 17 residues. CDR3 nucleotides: TGTGCCAGCAGCTACGCGGAGGGGGATGCAACTAATGAAAAACTGTTTTTT. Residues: CASSYAEGDATNEKLFF.

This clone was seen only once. The CDR3: CAWSQQVNTEAFF. As DNA, the CDR3 is TGTGCCTGGAGTCAACAGGTTAACACTGAAGCTTTCTTT. The V call is TRBV30, the J call TRBJ1-1, with D tentatively TRBD1 (5 bases). Trimming cost V 2 bases and J 2 bases, with 9 bases left between them. In germline, CDR1 is GTSNPN, CDR2 SVGIG (reference sequence). This CDR3 contains 13 residues.

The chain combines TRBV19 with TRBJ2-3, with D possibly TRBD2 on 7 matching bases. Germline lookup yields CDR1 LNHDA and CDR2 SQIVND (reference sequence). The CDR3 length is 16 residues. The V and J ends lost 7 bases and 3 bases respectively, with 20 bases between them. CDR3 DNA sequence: TGTGCCAGTACCCCTGGGGGGGCGGTTTGGACAGATACGCAGTATTTT. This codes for CASTPGGAVWTDTQYF.

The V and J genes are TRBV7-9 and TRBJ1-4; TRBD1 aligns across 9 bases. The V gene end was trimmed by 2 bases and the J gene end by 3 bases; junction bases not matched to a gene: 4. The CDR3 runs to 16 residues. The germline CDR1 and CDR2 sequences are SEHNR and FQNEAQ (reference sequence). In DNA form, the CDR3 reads TGTGCCAGCAGCTTAACCGACAGGGGGGCTAATGAAAAACTGTTTTTT. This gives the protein CASSLTDRGANEKLFF.

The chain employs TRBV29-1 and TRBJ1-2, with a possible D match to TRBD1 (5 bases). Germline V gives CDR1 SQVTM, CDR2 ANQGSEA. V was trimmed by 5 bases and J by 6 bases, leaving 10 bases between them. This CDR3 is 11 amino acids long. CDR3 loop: CSVLWGNGYTF. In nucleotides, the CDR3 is TGCAGCGTTCTCTGGGGGAATGGCTACACCTTC. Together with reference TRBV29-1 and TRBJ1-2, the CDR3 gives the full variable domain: SAVISQKPSRDICQRGTSLTIQCQVDSQVTMMFWYRQQPGQSLTLIATANQGSEATYESGFVIDKFPISRPNLTFSTLTVSNMSPEDSSIYLCSVLWGNGYTFGSGTRLTVV.

The CDR3 DNA reads as TGTGCCAGCAGCGTACAGGCCTACCAAGAGACCCAGTACTTC. Translating gives CASSVQAYQETQYF. The chain couples TRBV7-2 to TRBJ2-5; maybe TRBD1 (5 bases). The germline V and J ends were trimmed by 5 bases and 0 bases, with 10 bases remaining between them. Per germline, CDR1 SGHTA and CDR2 FQGNSA. The CDR3 is 14 residues long.

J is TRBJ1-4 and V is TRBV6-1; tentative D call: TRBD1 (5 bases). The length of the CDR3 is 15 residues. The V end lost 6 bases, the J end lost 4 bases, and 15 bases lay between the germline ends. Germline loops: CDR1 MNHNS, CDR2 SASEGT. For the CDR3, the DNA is TGTGCCAGCAGGTCCGACAGCCTTTTTAATGAAAAACTGTTTTTT. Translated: CASRSDSLFNEKLFF.

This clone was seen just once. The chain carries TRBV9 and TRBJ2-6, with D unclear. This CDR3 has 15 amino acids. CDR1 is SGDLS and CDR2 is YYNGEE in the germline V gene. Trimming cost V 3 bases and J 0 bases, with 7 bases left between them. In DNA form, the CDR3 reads TGTGCCAGCAGCGGGCAGGACTCTGGGGCCAACGTCCTGACTTTC. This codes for CASSGQDSGANVLTF.

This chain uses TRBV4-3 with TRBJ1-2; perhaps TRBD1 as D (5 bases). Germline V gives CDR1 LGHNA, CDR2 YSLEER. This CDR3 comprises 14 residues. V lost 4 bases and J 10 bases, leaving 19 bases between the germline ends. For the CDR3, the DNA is TGCGCCAGCAGCCCCACCCCGGGACTCTCCCTCTACACCTTC. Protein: CASSPTPGLSLYTF.

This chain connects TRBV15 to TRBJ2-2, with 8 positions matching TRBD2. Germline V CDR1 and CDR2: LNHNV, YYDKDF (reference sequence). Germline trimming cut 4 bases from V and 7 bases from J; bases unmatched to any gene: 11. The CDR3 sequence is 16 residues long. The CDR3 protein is CATSKGLGRGDGELFF. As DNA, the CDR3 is TGTGCCACCAGCAAGGGACTAGGAAGAGGTGACGGGGAGCTGTTTTTT.

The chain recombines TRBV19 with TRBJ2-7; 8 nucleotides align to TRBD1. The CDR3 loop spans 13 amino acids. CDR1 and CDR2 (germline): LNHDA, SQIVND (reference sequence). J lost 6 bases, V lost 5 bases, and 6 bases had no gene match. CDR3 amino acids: CASSRDRFGEQYF. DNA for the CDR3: TGTGCCAGTAGTCGGGACAGGTTCGGCGAGCAGTACTTC.

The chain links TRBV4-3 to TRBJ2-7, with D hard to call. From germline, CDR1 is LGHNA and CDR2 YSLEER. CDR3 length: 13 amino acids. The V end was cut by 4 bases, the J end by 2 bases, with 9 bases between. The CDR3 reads CASSRDGAYEQYF. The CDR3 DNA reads TGCGCCAGCAGCCGAGACGGAGCCTACGAGCAGTACTTC.

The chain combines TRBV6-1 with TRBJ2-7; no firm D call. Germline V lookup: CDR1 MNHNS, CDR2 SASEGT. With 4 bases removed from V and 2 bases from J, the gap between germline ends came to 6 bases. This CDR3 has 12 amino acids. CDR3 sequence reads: CASSVSTYEQYF. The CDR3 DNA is TGTGCCAGCAGTGTTTCTACCTACGAGCAGTACTTC.

The CDR3 protein is CAWKRVEAFF. CDR3 sequence (DNA): TGTGCCTGGAAGCGGGTTGAAGCTTTCTTT. The V and J genes are TRBV30 and TRBJ1-1; unclear D gene. Per germline, CDR1 GTSNPN and CDR2 SVGIG (reference sequence). The CDR3 is 10 amino acids. V was shortened by 4 bases and J by 7 bases, with 7 bases between the two germline ends.

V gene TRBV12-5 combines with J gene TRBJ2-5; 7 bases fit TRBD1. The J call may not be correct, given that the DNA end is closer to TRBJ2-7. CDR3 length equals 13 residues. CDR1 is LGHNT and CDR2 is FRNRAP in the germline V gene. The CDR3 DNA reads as TGTGCTAGTGGTCCTACAGGGGACTACGAGCAGTACTTC. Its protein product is CASGPTGDYEQYF.

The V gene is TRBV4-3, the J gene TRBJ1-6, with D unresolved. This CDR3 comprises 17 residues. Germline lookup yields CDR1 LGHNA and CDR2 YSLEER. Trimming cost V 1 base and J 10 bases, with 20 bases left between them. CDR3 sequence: CASSQAGWEGFTSPLHF. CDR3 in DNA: TGCGCCAGCAGCCAAGCGGGTTGGGAGGGATTCACCTCACCCCTCCACTTT.

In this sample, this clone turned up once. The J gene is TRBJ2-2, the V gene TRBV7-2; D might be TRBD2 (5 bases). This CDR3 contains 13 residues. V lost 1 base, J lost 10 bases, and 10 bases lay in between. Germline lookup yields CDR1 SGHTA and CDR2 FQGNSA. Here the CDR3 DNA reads TGTGCCAGCAGCTTAGATCTAGCCCCGGAGCTGTTTTTT. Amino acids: CASSLDLAPELFF.

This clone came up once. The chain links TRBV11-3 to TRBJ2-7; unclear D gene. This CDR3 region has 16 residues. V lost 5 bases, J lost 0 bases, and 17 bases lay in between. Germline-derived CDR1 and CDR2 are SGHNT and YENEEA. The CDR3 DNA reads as TGTGCCAGCAGCCCTCAATTTATACTACCCTCCTACGAGCAGTACTTC. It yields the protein CASSPQFILPSYEQYF.

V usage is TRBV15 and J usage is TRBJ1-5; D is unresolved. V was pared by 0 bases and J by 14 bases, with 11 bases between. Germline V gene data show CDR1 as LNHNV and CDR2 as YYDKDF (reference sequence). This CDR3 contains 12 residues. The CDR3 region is CATSRDFQDEHF. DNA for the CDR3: TGTGCCACCAGCAGAGATTTCCAGGACGAGCATTTT.

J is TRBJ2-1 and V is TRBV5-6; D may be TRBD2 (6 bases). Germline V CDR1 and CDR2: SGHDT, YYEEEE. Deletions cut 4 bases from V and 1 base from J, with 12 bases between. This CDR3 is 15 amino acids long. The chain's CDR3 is CASSAGTASYNEQFF. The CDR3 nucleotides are TGTGCCAGCAGCGCCGGGACTGCGTCCTACAATGAGCAGTTCTTC.